The 28 T cell receptor beta chains below all came from one sample that was sequenced in a study of shared clonotypes between healthy human individuals. Clones were read by immunoSEQ multiplex PCR, and TCRdb kept only the in-frame ones, dropping some. The profile covers approximately 120,000 clones, with roughly two thirds appearing a single time and about 22% taken by the ten largest. Sequenced sample: memory CD8+ T cells sorted from blood. Subset: CD45RO+ cells pooled with CCR7-negative TemRA cells. The receptors here all came from a woman between 25 and 40 years old in good health.

The genes are TRBV14 and TRBJ1-1, with a tentative D call TRBD1 (5 bases). CDR1 and CDR2 (germline): SGHDN, FVKESK. The CDR3 covers 14 residues. The V end was cut by 2 bases, the J end by 11 bases, with 18 bases between. The CDR3 bases are TGTGCCAGCAGCCAAAGTCCCGGGACGGAGGAGGCTTTCTTT. Residues: CASSQSPGTEEAFF. Based on the CDR3 plus reference TRBV14 and TRBJ1-1, the full variable domain is EAGVTQFPSHSVIEKGQTVTLRCDPISGHDNLYWYRRVMGKEIKFLLHFVKESKQDESGMPNNRFLAERTGGTYSTLKVQPAELEDSGVYFCASSQSPGTEEAFFGQGTRLTVV.

This rearrangement joins TRBV5-4 to TRBJ2-2; perhaps TRBD1 as D (6 bases). Germline values: CDR1 SGHNT, CDR2 YYREEE (reference sequence). V was cut by 2 bases and J by 4 bases, with 12 bases left in between. This CDR3 is 15 amino acids long. The CDR3 bases are TGTGCCAGCAGCTTCCGGGACACGAGCACCGGGGAGCTGTTTTTT. Its translation: CASSFRDTSTGELFF.

The chain recombines TRBV6-4 with TRBJ2-3; D could derive from TRBD1 or TRBD2 (6 bases each). The CDR3 is 16 residues long. Germline CDR1 reads MRHNA; CDR2 reads SNTAGT. The V gene lost 3 bases and the J gene lost 1 base, with 14 bases spanning the gap. CDR3 sequence: CASSELGGTGTDTQYF. DNA of the CDR3: TGTGCCAGCAGTGAGCTAGGGGGGACCGGCACAGATACGCAGTATTTT.

The rearrangement joins TRBV6-5 to TRBJ1-2; D gene uncertain. The CDR3 contains 13 residues. The germline V gene has CDR1 MNHEY and CDR2 SVGAGI. V lost 6 bases and J 2 bases, leaving 10 bases between the germline ends. The CDR3 DNA reads TGTGCCAGCAGGCCCCGCCTGAACTATGGCTACACCTTC. It codes for CASRPRLNYGYTF.

A remark on this clone: One junction end disagrees with the germline gene, perhaps due to a read error. The chain carries TRBV5-1 and TRBJ1-2, with TRBD1 matching 10 bases. The CDR3 consists of 15 residues. The germline CDR1 and CDR2 sequences are SGHRS and YFSETQ. CDR3 sequence reads: CASSPGQGRLEGYTF. CDR3 DNA: TGCGCCAGCAGCCCGGGACAGGGGCGTCTGGAAGGCTACACTTTC.

The CDR3 nucleotides read TGCGCCAGCAGCCAATGGGATACAGAGTACGAGCAGTACTTC. This gives the protein CASSQWDTEYEQYF. The chain is built from TRBV4-1 and TRBJ2-7; unclear D gene. Trimming removed 2 bases from V and 4 bases from J, with 12 bases in between. The CDR3 consists of 14 residues. CDR1 is MGHRA and CDR2 is YSYEKL in the germline V gene.

This clone was detected a few times. The chain links TRBV15 to TRBJ1-3; no clear D gene. The CDR3 extends over 18 amino acids. Looked up from germline, CDR1 is LNHNV and CDR2 is YYDKDF (reference sequence). Deletions cut 0 bases from V and 0 bases from J, with 15 bases between. The CDR3 loop reads CATSREAQPQHSGNTIYF. The CDR3 region has the DNA TGTGCCACCAGCAGAGAGGCACAGCCACAACACTCTGGAAACACCATATATTTT.

The chain couples TRBV25-1 to TRBJ2-7; the D gene is possibly TRBD1 (5 bases). V lost 0 bases, J lost 3 bases, and 9 bases lay in between. This CDR3 contains 14 residues. Germline CDR1 MGHDK, CDR2 SYGVNS. CDR3 region: CASSEYRQSYEQYF. The DNA for the CDR3 is TGTGCCAGCAGTGAATATCGACAGAGCTACGAGCAGTACTTC.

In DNA form, the CDR3 reads TGTGCCAGCAATAGGGGCAGGGGAAAAGAAAAACTGTTTTTT. The encoded protein is CASNRGRGKEKLFF. The V and J genes are TRBV25-1 and TRBJ1-4; possible D gene TRBD1, 6 bases. Germline V gene data show CDR1 as MGHDK and CDR2 as SYGVNS. CDR3 length: 14 residues. The V end lost 7 bases, the J end lost 8 bases, and 17 bases lay between the germline ends.

This clone was recorded a few times. The chain recombines TRBV10-1 with TRBJ2-3; 11 bases are a match to TRBD2. CDR1 WNHNN and CDR2 SYGVQD come from the germline V gene (reference sequence). The CDR3 has 16 residues. V lost 2 bases, J lost 2 bases, and 3 bases stayed unmatched. The CDR3 loop is CASSESSGRATDTQYF. CDR3 bases: TGCGCCAGCAGTGAGAGTAGCGGGAGGGCCACAGATACGCAGTATTTT.

In its sample, this clone was seen a few times. The chain links TRBV7-9 to TRBJ1-2; D gene ambiguous. Germline assignment: CDR1 SEHNR and CDR2 FQNEAQ (reference sequence). The germline V and J ends were trimmed by 4 bases and 1 base, with 7 bases remaining between them. This CDR3 is built from 13 residues. This CDR3 reads CASSWRYNYGYTF. The CDR3 DNA sequence: TGTGCCAGCAGCTGGCGTTATAACTATGGCTACACCTTC.

The chain employs TRBV6-1 and TRBJ2-7; 8 nucleotides line up with TRBD1. Germline trimming cut 6 bases from V and 2 bases from J; bases unmatched to any gene: 6. The CDR3 runs 14 residues. CDR1 is MNHNS and CDR2 is SASEGT in the germline V gene. This CDR3 reads CASSLQGVTYEQYF. CDR3 nucleotide sequence: TGTGCCAGCAGCTTACAGGGGGTTACCTACGAGCAGTACTTC.

This clone was observed a handful of times. The chain has TRBV11-3 and TRBJ1-1, with TRBD1 matching 11 bases. Germline-derived CDR1 and CDR2 are SGHNT and YENEEA. V dropped 3 bases and J dropped 7; count of bases not matched to a gene: 1. The CDR3 is 13 residues long. CDR3 coding DNA: TGTGCCAGCAGCTTGGGGACAGGGGGTGAAGCTTTCTTT. Protein sequence: CASSLGTGGEAFF.

The table lists this clone with a few counts. V gene TRBV19 combines with J gene TRBJ1-5; D gene uncertain. Germline lookup yields CDR1 LNHDA and CDR2 SQIVND (reference sequence). The CDR3 has 13 residues. V was shortened by 0 bases and J by 7 bases, with 7 bases between the two germline ends. CDR3 residues: CASSIERGQPQHF. The CDR3 DNA reads TGTGCCAGTAGTATAGAGCGAGGCCAGCCCCAGCATTTT.

This clone was detected only once. The chain couples TRBV6-6 to TRBJ2-7; TRBD1 matches at 10 bases. Germline CDR1 is MNHNY and CDR2 is SVGAGI (reference sequence). This CDR3 contains 14 residues. The V gene end was trimmed by 4 bases and the J gene end by 4 bases; junction bases not matched to a gene: 4. The CDR3 reads CASSSRDRGYEQYF. The CDR3 bases are TGTGCCAGCAGTTCTCGGGACAGGGGATACGAGCAGTACTTC.

V usage is TRBV6-4 and J usage is TRBJ1-5; TRBD1 aligns across 11 bases. This CDR3 has 15 residues. J was trimmed by 6 bases and V by 2 bases; bases with no gene match: 3. CDR1 and CDR2 (germline): MRHNA, SNTAGT. This CDR3 reads CASSDGTGGGQPQHF. The CDR3 bases are TGTGCCAGCAGTGACGGGACAGGGGGGGGTCAGCCCCAGCATTTT.

V usage is TRBV7-9 and J usage is TRBJ2-7; TRBD1 matches 7 bases. The CDR3 is made up of 15 amino acids. Germline V gene lookup returns CDR1 SEHNR and CDR2 FQNEAQ (reference sequence). The V and J ends lost 6 bases and 4 bases, in that order; junction bases with no gene match: 12. CDR3 residues: CASRRTGPKTYEQYF. For the CDR3, the DNA is TGTGCCAGCAGAAGGACAGGCCCAAAGACTTACGAGCAGTACTTC.

Notes on this clone: A single base is all that separates this from a far larger clone, so a read error is likely. The chain's CDR3 is CASSTNGQPQETQYF. Here the CDR3 DNA reads TGCGCCAGCAGTACTAATGGACAACCCCAAGAGACCCAGTACTTC. This chain links TRBV4-1 with TRBJ2-5; the D gene is possibly TRBD1 (5 bases). The CDR3 is 15 residues long. CDR1 and CDR2 (germline): MGHRA, YSYEKL. The V end lost 6 bases, the J end lost 1 base, and 15 bases lay between the germline ends.

The V and J genes are TRBV5-4 and TRBJ2-1; the D call may be TRBD1 or TRBD2 (5 bases each). V lost 0 bases to trimming and J lost 0 bases, with 10 bases between them. The CDR3 is 16 amino acids. Germline V gene lookup returns CDR1 SGHNT and CDR2 YYREEE (reference sequence). The CDR3 coding sequence is TGTGCCAGCAGCTTGGCGGGAAGGGGCTCCTACAATGAGCAGTTCTTC. It specifies CASSLAGRGSYNEQFF.

The V and J genes are TRBV6-1 and TRBJ1-2; weak D call: TRBD1 (6 bases). CDR3 length: 12 residues. CDR1 is MNHNS and CDR2 is SASEGT in the germline V gene. Trimming took off 6 bases at V and 7 bases at J, with 12 bases between the two ends. DNA of the CDR3: TGTGCCAGCAGGACCCAGGGGTCTGGCTACACCTTC. The encoded protein is CASRTQGSGYTF.

V is TRBV5-4 and J is TRBJ2-1; 10 nucleotides align to TRBD2. From germline, CDR1 is SGHNT and CDR2 YYREEE (reference sequence). V dropped 4 bases and J dropped 10; count of bases not matched to a gene: 11. The CDR3 totals 15 residues. The CDR3 nucleotides are TGTGCCAGCAGCCCCCGAGCGGGAGGGCCGGGGGAGCAGTTCTTC. Amino acid sequence: CASSPRAGGPGEQFF. Complete variable domain (other parts from reference TRBV5-4 and TRBJ2-1): ETGVTQSPTHLIKTRGQQVTLRCSSQSGHNTVSWYQQALGQGPQFIFQYYREEENGRGNFPPRFSGLQFPNYSSELNVNALELDDSALYLCASSPRAGGPGEQFFGPGTRLTVL.

The J gene is TRBJ2-7, the V gene TRBV7-8; the match to TRBD2 covers 12 bases. The J segment lost 7 bases and the V segment lost 7 bases, leaving 17 bases of the junction unmatched. CDR3 size: 17 residues. Germline CDR1 SGHVS, CDR2 FQNEAQ. CDR3 loop: CASTPGRLAGDLREQYF. DNA for the CDR3: TGTGCCAGCACCCCGGGCAGACTAGCGGGAGACCTGAGAGAGCAGTACTTC.

This clone appeared many times. The CDR3 reads CASSYSDPRDNEQFF. DNA of the CDR3: TGTGCCAGCAGTTACTCGGATCCTAGGGACAATGAGCAGTTCTTC. The V and J genes are TRBV6-5 and TRBJ2-1; D is uncertain. The CDR3 extends over 15 amino acids. V gave up 0 bases and J gave up 5 bases, with 11 bases separating them. Germline assignment: CDR1 MNHEY and CDR2 SVGAGI.

A single count supports this clone. The CDR3 DNA reads as TGTGCCAGTTCCGACGGGCTAGCGGAGTTCCAAGAGACCCAGTACTTC. Translated, it gives CASSDGLAEFQETQYF. The rearrangement links TRBV25-1 to TRBJ2-5, with TRBD2 matching over 7 bases. This CDR3 is built from 16 residues. The V gene's germline CDR1 is MGHDK and CDR2 SYGVNS. V trimming: 9 bases; J trimming: 1 base; junction bases outside the gene matches: 14.

The chain is built from TRBV5-1 and TRBJ2-6; D call uncertain. V was pared by 7 bases and J by 3 bases, with 5 bases between. The CDR3 sequence is 12 residues long. Germline CDR1 is SGHRS and CDR2 is YFSETQ. DNA of the CDR3: TGCGCCAGCCGAAGTGGGGCCAACGTCCTGACTTTC. Protein product: CASRSGANVLTF.

This clone was seen a handful of times. The chain combines TRBV6-1 with TRBJ1-2; D remains ambiguous. Germline V gene data show CDR1 as MNHNS and CDR2 as SASEGT. CDR3 length: 13 amino acids. V lost 1 base and J 3 bases, leaving 6 bases between the germline ends. The CDR3 loop reads CASSEDRHYGYTF. For the CDR3, the DNA is TGTGCCAGCAGTGAAGACAGACACTATGGCTACACCTTC.

The J gene is TRBJ2-1, the V gene TRBV10-1; no firm D call. Trimming removed 9 bases from V and 0 bases from J, with 9 bases in between. Germline V gene data show CDR1 as WNHNN and CDR2 as SYGVQD (reference sequence). The CDR3 spans 13 residues. CDR3: CASSKGSYNEQFF. In DNA, the CDR3 is TGCGCCAGTAGTAAGGGCTCCTACAATGAGCAGTTCTTC.

The chain is built from TRBV7-9 and TRBJ2-6; D is unresolved. Trimming removed 7 bases from V and 0 bases from J, with 16 bases in between. The length of the CDR3 is 17 residues. Germline CDR1 reads SEHNR; CDR2 reads FQNEAQ (reference sequence). This CDR3 is CASTNQASGSGANVLTF. CDR3 in DNA: TGTGCCAGCACCAATCAGGCGTCGGGCTCTGGGGCCAACGTCCTGACTTTC.